These T cell receptor beta chains were read from a single sample in a study of blood T cell repertoires in COVID-19. The protocol was immunoSEQ multiplex PCR, while the TCRdb copy is restricted to in-frame clones and leaves out a portion. The sample lists fewer than 500,000 clones, roughly 90% occurring once. The sample taken for sequencing was PBMCs or T cells enriched from blood (not recorded which). All receptors come from a woman younger than 45 with acute COVID-19. CDR3s include the opening cysteine and the closing phenylalanine or tryptophan. D genes are given only for firm matches. Size tells how often a clone was seen (once, few, many) or the class of an expanded clone, and some rows leave it out.

clone size	J gene	D gene	V gene	CDR3 protein	CDR3 DNA
NA	TRBJ2-6	TRBD1	TRBV19	CASSIEGQRPSGANVLTF	TGTGCCAGTAGTATAGAGGGACAGCGCCCCTCTGGGGCCAACGTCCTGACTTTC
NA	TRBJ1-5	TRBD1	TRBV24-1	CATSGQDNQPQHF	TGTGCCACCAGCGGACAGGACAATCAGCCCCAGCATTTT
NA	TRBJ1-1	TRBD1	TRBV7-9	CASSLGRGGLTEAFF	TGTGCCAGCAGCTTAGGAAGAGGGGGCTTAACTGAAGCTTTCTTT
NA	TRBJ2-3	NA	TRBV9	CASSPQLTGPQVMDTQYF	TGTGCCAGCAGCCCTCAGTTGACAGGCCCCCAGGTGATGGATACGCAGTATTTT
NA	TRBJ1-5	TRBD1	TRBV5-1	CASSLTGQGGQPQHF	TGCGCCAGCAGCTTAACTGGACAGGGGGGGCAGCCCCAGCATTTT
NA	TRBJ1-6	NA	TRBV10-2	CASTPHRDNNSPLHF	TGCGCCAGCACCCCCCACAGGGATAATAATTCACCCCTCCACTTT
NA	TRBJ1-5	TRBD1	TRBV7-2	CASSWGDRGNQPQHF	TGTGCCAGCAGCTGGGGGGACAGGGGAAATCAGCCCCAGCATTTT
NA	TRBJ2-2	NA	TRBV6-2/TRBV6-3	CASSAPTGSNTGELFF	TGTGCCAGCAGCGCTCCAACCGGTTCGAACACCGGGGAGCTGTTTTTT
NA	TRBJ2-5	TRBD1	TRBV9	CASSVTGLVLETQYF	TGTGCCAGCAGCGTGACAGGGCTTGTTTTAGAGACCCAGTACTTC
NA	TRBJ2-1	NA	TRBV4-1	CASSQGGLRSTNEQFF	TGCGCCAGCAGCCAAGGGGGGCTCCGGTCTACAAATGAGCAGTTCTTC
NA	TRBJ2-2	TRBD2	TRBV24-1	CATSGLAGTGELFF	TGTGCCACCAGTGGCCTAGCGGGGACCGGGGAGCTGTTTTTT
NA	TRBJ2-1	TRBD2	TRBV27	CASTSGALRENEQFF	TGTGCCAGCACTAGCGGGGCCCTGAGGGAGAATGAGCAGTTCTTC
NA	TRBJ2-1	NA	TRBV2	CASSAQGLNEQFF	TGTGCCAGCAGTGCCCAGGGGTTAAATGAGCAGTTCTTC
NA	TRBJ2-1	NA	TRBV7-9	CASSYYNEQFF	TGTGCCAGCAGTTACTACAATGAGCAGTTCTTC
NA	TRBJ1-2	TRBD1	TRBV10-3	CAISDQGAGNGYTF	TGTGCCATCAGCGACCAGGGGGCGGGCAATGGCTACACCTTC
few	TRBJ2-7	TRBD1	TRBV15	CATSRDLRRDRDLSYEQYF	TGTGCCACCAGCAGAGATTTGCGAAGAGACAGGGATCTCTCCTACGAGCAGTACTTC